This T cell receptor beta chain was profiled in a study of T cell repertoires in cytomegalovirus infection. Across the whole study: Public TCR beta signatures were indicative of both CMV infection and a matching HLA type.

Trimming took 3 bases from V and 0 from J, leaving 18 bases between them. Germline V gene lookup returns CDR1 KGHSH and CDR2 LQKENI. This CDR3 comprises 18 residues. This clonotype was seen more than once but under ten times. Its cognate antigen is unknown. TCRdb analysed the reads with MiXCR anew, one entry per CDR3 protein. Of just under 550,000 distinct CDR3 sequences in the sample, about a quarter were seen once. The study's findings and limits: It was HLA-C-restricted CMV-specific TCR beta clonotypes that dominated the response ex vivo.

This sequence joins TRBV18 and TRBJ2-1, with D maybe TRBD2 (6 bases). This TCR was sampled from a human donor in good health (CMV status not recorded). Some clones in this sample may be carry-over from other donors' samples. Specimen: PBMCs. The DNA of the CDR3 is TGTGCCAGCTCACCCCTATCTAGCGCCACGAGCTCCTACAATGAGCAGTTCTTC. It translates to CASSPLSSATSSYNEQFF.